This T cell receptor (beta chain) was captured by sequencing in a study of monozygotic twins with inflammatory bowel disease. The CDR3 spans 14 residues. Germline V gene lookup returns CDR1 LGHDT and CDR2 YNNKEL (reference sequence). Added by template switching were UMIs that each held a 6-nucleotide sample barcode. TCRdb re-called the 5' RACE reads, yielding one record per CDR3 amino acid sequence without DNA. The sample totals about 420,000 distinct CDR3 sequences. Sequencing was carried out using blood. This sequence was found in a human donor with ulcerative colitis or Crohn's disease, or a healthy co-twin of an affected twin (not recorded which). This chain uses TRBV3-1 with TRBJ1-1; the TCRdb D gene call, TRBD1, has no DNA to confirm it. CDR3 protein: CASSQDRDSTEAFF.